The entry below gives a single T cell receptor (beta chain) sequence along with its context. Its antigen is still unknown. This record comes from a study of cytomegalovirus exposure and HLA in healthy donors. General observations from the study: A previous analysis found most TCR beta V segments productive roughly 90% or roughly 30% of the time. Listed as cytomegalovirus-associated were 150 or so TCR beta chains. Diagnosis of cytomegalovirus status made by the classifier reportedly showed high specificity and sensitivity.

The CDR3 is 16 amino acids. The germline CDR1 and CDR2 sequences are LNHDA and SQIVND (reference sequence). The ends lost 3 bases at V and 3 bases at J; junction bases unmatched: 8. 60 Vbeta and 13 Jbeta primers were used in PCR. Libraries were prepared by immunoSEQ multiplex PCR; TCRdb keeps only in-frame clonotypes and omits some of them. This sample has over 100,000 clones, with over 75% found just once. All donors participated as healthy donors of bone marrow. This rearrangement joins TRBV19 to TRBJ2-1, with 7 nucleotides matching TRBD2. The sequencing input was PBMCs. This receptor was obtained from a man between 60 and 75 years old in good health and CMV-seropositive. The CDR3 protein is CASSMSGGRVYNEQFF. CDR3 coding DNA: TGTGCCAGTAGTATGTCGGGGGGACGTGTCTACAATGAGCAGTTCTTC.